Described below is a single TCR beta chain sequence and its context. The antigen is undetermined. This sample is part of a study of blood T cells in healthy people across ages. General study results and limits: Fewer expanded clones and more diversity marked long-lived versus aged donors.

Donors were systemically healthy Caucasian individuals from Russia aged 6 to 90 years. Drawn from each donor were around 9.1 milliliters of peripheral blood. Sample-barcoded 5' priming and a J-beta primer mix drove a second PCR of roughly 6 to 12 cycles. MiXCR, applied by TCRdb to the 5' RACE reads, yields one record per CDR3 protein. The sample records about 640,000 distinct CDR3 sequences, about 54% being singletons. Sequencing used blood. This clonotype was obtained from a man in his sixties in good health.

This chain's CDR3 is CSASGDRDPGETQYF. The DNA of the CDR3 is TGCAGTGCTAGTGGTGACAGGGACCCAGGGGAGACCCAGTACTTC. The rearrangement links TRBV20-1 to TRBJ2-7; 7 nucleotides agree with TRBD1. The J call may be incorrect, as the DNA end agrees better with TRBJ2-5. There are 15 residues in the CDR3. Germline-derived CDR1 and CDR2 are DFQATT and SNEGSKA (reference sequence).